These 16 T cell receptor beta chains were all obtained from the same sample, sequenced in a study of T cells in Graves' hyperthyroidism and ophthalmopathy (dated by TCRdb to the late 2010s). The method was multiplex PCR. The data were produced on an Illumina HiSeq 2000. Amplification of TCR beta CDR3 regions was carried out from RNA transcripts. For the first round of RT-PCR on the TCR CDR3, the HTBI primer set was used together with the Qiagen OneStep RT-PCR kit. TCRdb reprocessing: public reads trimmed at Q25 with fastp, clones called with MiXCR, in-frame beta chains kept. Each entry merges the rows of one CDR3 protein and shows their most common DNA and genes. The sample data list around 700,000 distinct CDR3 sequences, and roughly a sixth of these were observed just once. The ten largest clonotypes hold about a sixth of the sample. The sequenced sample was blood. These receptors were collected from a woman aged 45-65 years with Graves' hyperthyroidism that later progressed to Graves' ophthalmopathy.

The chain joins TRBV29-1 to TRBJ2-2, with 9 bases aligning to TRBD1. V shed 5 bases, J shed 8 bases, and the junction held 9 bases outside the gene matches. The CDR3 has 14 amino acids. Germline-derived CDR1 and CDR2 are SQVTM and ANQGSEA. CDR3 nucleotides: TGCAGCGTTCGCCGGGACAGGGAGAGGGGGGAGCTGTTTTTT. It is translated as CSVRRDRERGELFF.

This clonotype has ten or more counts. The V and J genes are TRBV20-1 and TRBJ1-1, with TRBD1 identical over 7 bases. The CDR3 extends over 15 amino acids. The V segment lost 2 bases and the J segment 5 bases; nucleotides outside the gene matches: 11. The V gene's germline CDR1 is DFQATT and CDR2 SNEGSKA (reference sequence). The CDR3 protein is CSARFGEGGKTEAFF. Written as DNA, the CDR3 is TGCAGTGCTAGATTTGGGGAAGGGGGCAAAACTGAAGCTTTCTTT.

This clonotype has ten or more counts. CDR3 residues: CASSVRTGFVGELFF. The DNA of the CDR3 is TGTGCCAGCAGCGTACGGACAGGGTTTGTCGGGGAGCTGTTTTTT. The J gene is TRBJ2-2, the V gene TRBV11-2, with 8 bases identical to TRBD1. V lost 5 bases and J lost 7; bases outside the gene matches: 9. The V gene's germline CDR1 is SGHAT and CDR2 FQNNGV. This CDR3 spans 15 amino acids.

The chain employs TRBV12-3 or TRBV12-4 and TRBJ2-7; D unresolved. The V end lost 4 bases, the J end lost 2 bases, and 9 bases lay between the germline ends. CDR3 length: 13 residues. CDR3 coding DNA: TGTGCCAGCAGTTCCCAGGTAGCCTACGAGCAGTACTTC. It codes for CASSSQVAYEQYF.

There are a few counts of this clonotype. This chain links TRBV5-1 with TRBJ2-1, with 7 nucleotides matching TRBD1. The V segment lost 0 bases and the J segment 7 bases; nucleotides outside the gene matches: 13. This CDR3 comprises 17 residues. Germline V gene data show CDR1 as SGHRS and CDR2 as YFSETQ. Written as DNA, the CDR3 is TGCGCCAGCAGCTTGGCCGATTCACCGGGACAGTCTAATGAGCAGTTCTTC. Translating it yields CASSLADSPGQSNEQFF.

The chain carries TRBV7-9 and TRBJ2-2, with D unresolved. V was trimmed by 1 base and J by 1 base, leaving 10 bases between them. CDR1 and CDR2 (germline): SEHNR, FQNEAQ (reference sequence). The CDR3 loop spans 16 amino acids. CDR3 residues: CASSLGRLKNTGELFF. The CDR3 DNA reads TGTGCCAGCAGCTTAGGCAGGCTAAAGAACACCGGGGAGCTGTTTTTT.

This clonotype was observed many times. The chain carries TRBV5-1 and TRBJ2-5; 9 bases fit TRBD1. The CDR3 is 14 amino acids. The V segment lost 4 bases and the J segment 7 bases; nucleotides outside the gene matches: 8. Germline lookup yields CDR1 SGHRS and CDR2 YFSETQ. The chain's CDR3 is CASSPEGQGRTQYF. The CDR3 DNA is TGCGCCAGCAGCCCCGAGGGACAGGGAAGGACCCAGTACTTC.

The chain couples TRBV19 to TRBJ2-5, with TRBD2 matching over 8 bases. The length of the CDR3 is 13 residues. CDR1 is LNHDA, CDR2 SQIVND, per germline (reference sequence). Unmatched junction bases numbered 5, after V lost 7 bases and J lost 4 bases. In nucleotides, the CDR3 is TGTGCCAGTACCCCGGGGGGGCGAGAGACCCAGTACTTC. It codes for CASTPGGRETQYF. The full variable domain, completed using reference TRBV19 and TRBJ2-5, is DGGITQSPKYLFRKEGQNVTLSCEQNLNHDAMYWYRQDPGQGLRLIYYSQIVNDFQKGDIAEGYSVSREKKESFPLTVTSAQKNPTAFYLCASTPGGRETQYFGPGTRLLVL.

This chain joins TRBV6-1 and TRBJ2-2; D is unclear. The germline CDR1 and CDR2 sequences are MNHNS and SASEGT. V was shortened by 5 bases and J by 3 bases, with 16 bases between the two germline ends. The CDR3 sequence is 16 residues long. CDR3 DNA: TGTGCCAGCAGTTTTAACCCAGGATTGGACACCGGGGAGCTGTTTTTT. This sequence encodes CASSFNPGLDTGELFF.

DNA of the CDR3: TGTGCCAGCAGCTTGGGGGGAGAGGATCAGCCCCAGCATTTT. The encoded protein is CASSLGGEDQPQHF. The genes are TRBV5-6 and TRBJ1-5; D ambiguous. Germline V CDR1 and CDR2: SGHDT, YYEEEE. CDR3 length equals 14 residues. V was trimmed by 0 bases and J by 5 bases, leaving 9 bases between them.

This clonotype appeared many times. The chain links TRBV3-1 to TRBJ2-1, with TRBD2 matching over 11 bases. The length of the CDR3 is 16 residues. Germline-derived CDR1 and CDR2 are LGHDT and YNNKEL (reference sequence). With 6 bases clipped from V and 0 bases from J, the junction kept 4 bases outside the gene matches. The CDR3 DNA reads TGTGCCAGCAGACCTAGCGGGAGGAGCTCCTACAATGAGCAGTTCTTC. This translates into CASRPSGRSSYNEQFF.

The sample holds a few counts of this clonotype. The chain recombines TRBV5-1 with TRBJ1-3; possibly TRBD1 for D (5 bases). Germline values: CDR1 SGHRS, CDR2 YFSETQ. V shed 4 bases and J shed 8 bases, with 19 bases lying between them. The CDR3 has 15 amino acids. The CDR3 region is CASSIGSLLGDTIYF. DNA of the CDR3: TGCGCCAGCAGCATAGGGTCTCTCCTAGGGGACACCATATATTTT.

In its sample, this clonotype was seen many times. This chain joins TRBV5-1 and TRBJ1-1; D ambiguous. CDR3 size: 14 residues. Trimming stripped 4 bases from V and 8 bases from J, with 18 bases between. The germline V gene has CDR1 SGHRS and CDR2 YFSETQ. In DNA, the CDR3 is TGCGCCAGCAGCCCGGGAACCGGGGTTTCGGAAGCTTTCTTT. Protein product: CASSPGTGVSEAFF.

In its sample, this clonotype was seen a few times. The chain links TRBV30 to TRBJ2-7; 9 bases fit TRBD2. Losses at the gene ends were 3 bases for V and 4 bases for J; bases not matched to a gene: 7. The CDR3 has 14 residues. Per the germline V gene, CDR1 is GTSNPN and CDR2 is SVGIG (reference sequence). The CDR3 DNA sequence: TGTGCCTGGAGAGGCGGGGGGGCTGGGTACGAGCAGTACTTC. As protein: CAWRGGGAGYEQYF.

This clonotype was detected ten times or more. The J gene is TRBJ2-3, the V gene TRBV20-1; D remains ambiguous. CDR3 length: 13 amino acids. Per the germline V gene, CDR1 is DFQATT and CDR2 is SNEGSKA (reference sequence). Deletions cut 3 bases from V and 3 bases from J, with 10 bases between. This CDR3 reads CSASSWATDTQYF. DNA of the CDR3: TGCAGTGCTAGCTCCTGGGCTACAGATACGCAGTATTTT.

At least ten counts were recorded for this clonotype. The chain combines TRBV11-2 with TRBJ1-1; a weak D match, TRBD1 (6 bases). CDR1 and CDR2 (germline): SGHAT, FQNNGV. The CDR3 loop spans 17 amino acids. The V gene lost 0 bases and the J gene lost 3 bases, with 17 bases spanning the gap. The CDR3 is CASSLELNTGRHTEAFF. CDR3 in DNA: TGTGCCAGCAGCTTAGAGCTTAATACAGGGAGGCACACTGAAGCTTTCTTT. Drawing the rest from reference TRBV11-2 and TRBJ1-1, the complete variable domain is EAGVAQSPRYKIIEKRQSVAFWCNPISGHATLYWYQQILGQGPKLLIQFQNNGVVDDSQLPKDRFSAERLKGVDSTLKIQPAKLEDSAVYLCASSLELNTGRHTEAFFGQGTRLTVV.